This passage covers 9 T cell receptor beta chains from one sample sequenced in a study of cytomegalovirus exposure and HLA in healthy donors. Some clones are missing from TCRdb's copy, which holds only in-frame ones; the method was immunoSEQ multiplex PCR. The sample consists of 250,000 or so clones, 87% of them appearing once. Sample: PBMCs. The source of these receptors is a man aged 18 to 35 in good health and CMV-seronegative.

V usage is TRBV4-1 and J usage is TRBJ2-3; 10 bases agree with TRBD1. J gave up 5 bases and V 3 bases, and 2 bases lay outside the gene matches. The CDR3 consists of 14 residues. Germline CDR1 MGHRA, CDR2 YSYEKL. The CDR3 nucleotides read TGCGCCAGCAGCCAGACAGGGGGCATAGATACGCAGTATTTT. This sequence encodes CASSQTGGIDTQYF.

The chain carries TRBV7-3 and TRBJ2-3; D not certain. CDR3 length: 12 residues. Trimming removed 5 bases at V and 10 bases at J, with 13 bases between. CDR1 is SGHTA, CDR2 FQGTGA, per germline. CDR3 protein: CASSEERSAQYF. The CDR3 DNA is TGTGCCAGCAGCGAGGAGCGATCGGCGCAGTATTTT.

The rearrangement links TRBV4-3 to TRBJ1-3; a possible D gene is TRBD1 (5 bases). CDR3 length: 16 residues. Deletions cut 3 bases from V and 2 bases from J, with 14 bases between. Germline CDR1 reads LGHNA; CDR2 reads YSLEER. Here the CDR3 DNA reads TGCGCCAGCAGCCACGGCCGGGGAGGGGCTGGAAACACCATATATTTT. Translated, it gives CASSHGRGGAGNTIYF.

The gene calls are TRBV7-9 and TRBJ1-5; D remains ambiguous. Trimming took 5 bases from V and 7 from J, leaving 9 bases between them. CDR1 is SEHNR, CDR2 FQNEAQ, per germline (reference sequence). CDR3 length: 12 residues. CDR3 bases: TGTGCCAGCAGCCATTTACTCCAGCCCCAGCATTTT. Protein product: CASSHLLQPQHF.

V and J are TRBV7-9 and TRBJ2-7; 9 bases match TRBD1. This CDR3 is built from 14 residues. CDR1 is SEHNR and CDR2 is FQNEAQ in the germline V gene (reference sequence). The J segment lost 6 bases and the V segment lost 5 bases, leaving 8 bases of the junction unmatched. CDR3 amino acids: CASSTPGQGFEQYF. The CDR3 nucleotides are TGTGCCAGCAGCACACCGGGACAGGGCTTCGAGCAGTACTTC. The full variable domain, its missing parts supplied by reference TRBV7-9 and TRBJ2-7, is DTGVSQNPRHKITKRGQNVTFRCDPISEHNRLYWYRQTLGQGPEFLTYFQNEAQLEKSRLLSDRFSAERPKGSFSTLEIQRTEQGDSAMYLCASSTPGQGFEQYFGPGTRLTVT.

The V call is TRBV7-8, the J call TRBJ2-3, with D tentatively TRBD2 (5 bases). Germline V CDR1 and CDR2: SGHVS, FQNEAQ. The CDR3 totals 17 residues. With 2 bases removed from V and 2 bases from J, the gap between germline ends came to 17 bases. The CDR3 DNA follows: TGTGCCAGCAGCTTATTTCGGGTCCTAGCCCACACAGATACGCAGTATTTT. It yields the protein CASSLFRVLAHTDTQYF.

The CDR3 DNA reads as TGTGCCAGCTCCGGGACAGGGACCACAGATACGCAGTATTTT. Translation: CASSGTGTTDTQYF. This sequence joins TRBV10-3 and TRBJ2-3, with 9 bases matching TRBD1. Germline CDR1 and CDR2: ENHRY and SYGVKD. With 10 bases clipped from V and 2 bases from J, the junction kept 7 bases outside the gene matches. The CDR3 spans 14 residues.

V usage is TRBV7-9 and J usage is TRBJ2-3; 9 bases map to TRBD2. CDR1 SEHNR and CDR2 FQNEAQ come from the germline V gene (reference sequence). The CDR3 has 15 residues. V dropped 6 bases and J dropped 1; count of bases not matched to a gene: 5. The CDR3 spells CASRKIAGGTDTQYF. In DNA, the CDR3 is TGTGCCAGCAGGAAAATAGCGGGAGGCACAGATACGCAGTATTTT.

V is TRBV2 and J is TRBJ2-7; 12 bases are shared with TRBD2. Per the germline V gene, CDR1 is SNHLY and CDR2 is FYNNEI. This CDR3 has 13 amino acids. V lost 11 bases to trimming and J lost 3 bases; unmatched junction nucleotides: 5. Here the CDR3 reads CALGTSGFYEQYF. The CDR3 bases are TGTGCCCTCGGGACTAGCGGGTTCTACGAGCAGTACTTC. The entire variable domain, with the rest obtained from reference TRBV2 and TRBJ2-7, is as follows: EPEVTQTPSHQVTQMGQEVILRCVPISNHLYFYWYRQILGQKVEFLVSFYNNEISEKSEIFDDQFSVERPDGSNFTLKIRSTKLEDSAMYFCALGTSGFYEQYFGPGTRLTVT.